These T cell receptor beta chains were read from a single sample in a study of T cells in localized non-small cell lung cancer. The data were produced by immunoSEQ multiplex PCR, yet TCRdb's version contains in-frame clones alone and is incomplete. This sample has thousands of clones, with around 23% found just once. Specimen: lung tumor tissue, collected before any cancer treatment. The receptors here all came from a woman between 40 and 69 years old with stage I lung adenocarcinoma. CDR3s leave out the opening cysteine and the closing phenylalanine or tryptophan.

>TRBV11-3
ASSFQTGDTGELF
>TRBV9
ASRGAPNTGELF
>TRBV19
ASSLGTGSYEQY
>TRBV9
ASSVAPSTDTQY
>TRBV12-5
ASPPTSGPTDTQY
>TRBV9
ASSTLTSGGAQETQY
>TRBV11-3
ASRPLGDSIRNEQF
>TRBV11-3
ASSLARTGSMNTEAF
>TRBV6-8
ASSRGLAGGISSYNEQF
>TRBV30
AWRRRTNEKLF
>TRBV29-1
SGGTSGSGELF
>TRBV29-1
SVNSGSGANVLT
>TRBV6-8
ASSVDRGPQPQH
>TRBV19
ASSMVGSGTEAF
>TRBV11-3
ASSLGRDGSPLH
>TRBV11-3
ASSSNTGIRNTEAF
>TRBV9
ASTPSVNTEAF
>TRBV11-3
ASSLVLGGYGYT
>TRBV19
ASSMINREGYEQY
>TRBV11-3
ASSPNSQYNEQF
>TRBV9
ASKSTGSPLH
>TRBV9
ASSFGTPQSGGYT
>TRBV11-3
ASSFSSGTFMNTEAF
>TRBV19
ASSVMDTQY
>TRBV5-1
ASSSRDRGPRETQY
>TRBV6-8
ASSFWDRGGYT
>TRBV4-1
ASSQEGRTQY
>TRBV19
ASRNQQSSGANVLT
>TRBV11-3
ASAKAVGSTTRQY
>TRBV5-1
ASSLEGRPLEPQH
>TRBV11-3
ASSLSAGNYGYT
>TRBV4-1
ASSQERGGQANEQF
>TRBV9
ASSLQAGGTGDIQY
>TRBV4-1
ASSQAGYYGYT
>TRBV18
ASSPTRGNSYEQY
>TRBV9
ASSPGRWGEAF